This TCR beta chain was obtained from a study of a mutant IDH1 vaccine in newly diagnosed glioma. Study at large: Most patients had radiochemotherapy with temozolomide before enrollment; others had one alone.

Only in-frame clones appear in the TCRdb table, and some are missing; sequencing was by immunoSEQ multiplex PCR. The sample holds around 59,000 clones, 80% to 95% seen once. From germline, CDR1 is SGHTA and CDR2 FQGNSA. The ends were cut back, 3 bases at V and 4 bases at J, with 19 bases in the middle. The CDR3 runs 18 residues. Time point here: baseline, week 1 (first vaccination visit). Specified treatment: pre-vaccination baseline after standard-of-care therapy. Sample: PBMCs, taken from a glioma patient treated with radiotherapy, temozolomide or both. The rearrangement links TRBV7-2 to TRBJ2-6; the D is unclear. The receptor comes from a man aged 45 to 65 with glioma. The CDR3 reads CASSLGPESSWGANVLTF. In DNA, the CDR3 is TGTGCCAGCAGCTTGGGCCCGGAATCATCATGGGGGGCCAACGTCCTGACTTTC.